These 17 T cell receptor beta chains share one sample of origin, sequenced in a study of blood T cell repertoires in COVID-19. The data were produced by immunoSEQ multiplex PCR, yet TCRdb's version contains in-frame clones alone and is incomplete. The table records 95,000 to 120,000 clones, 71% of them present only once. Sequencing was done on a sample of peripheral blood. These receptors were obtained from a woman between 40 and 50 years old with acute or convalescent COVID-19.

This rearrangement joins TRBV5-1 to TRBJ1-2; 10 nucleotides match TRBD1. There are 16 residues in the CDR3. Germline V gives CDR1 SGHRS, CDR2 YFSETQ. V trimming: 0 bases; J trimming: 8 bases; junction bases outside the gene matches: 10. The CDR3, as DNA: TGCGCCAGCAGCTTGGCCGGGGACAGGGGAACCGGGGGCTACACCTTC. Its protein product is CASSLAGDRGTGGYTF.

This clone was counted only a few times. The chain has TRBV3-1 (or the pseudogene TRBV3-2) and TRBJ2-3; the match to TRBD1 covers 7 bases. Germline-derived CDR1 and CDR2 are LGHDT and YNNKEL (reference sequence). Unmatched junction bases numbered 5, after V lost 4 bases and J lost 10 bases. The CDR3 totals 12 residues. This chain's CDR3 is CASSLNRGAQYF. The CDR3 DNA reads as TGTGCCAGCAGCCTCAACAGGGGAGCGCAGTATTTT.

V and J are TRBV5-1 and TRBJ2-5, with D possibly TRBD1 on 6 matching bases. Trimming took off 0 bases at V and 5 bases at J, with 11 bases between the two ends. This CDR3 has 14 residues. CDR1 is SGHRS and CDR2 is YFSETQ in the germline V gene. CDR3 DNA: TGCGCCAGCAGCTTGGAGGGGGTCCGGGAGACCCAGTACTTC. Encoded protein: CASSLEGVRETQYF. The full variable domain, in which reference TRBV5-1 and TRBJ2-5 provide the parts outside the CDR3, is KAGVTQTPRYLIKTRGQQVTLSCSPISGHRSVSWYQQTPGQGLQFLFEYFSETQRNKGNFPGRFSGRQFSNSRSEMNVSTLELGDSALYLCASSLEGVRETQYFGPGTRLLVL.

The rearrangement links TRBV18 to TRBJ2-7; 9 bases fit TRBD1. The CDR3 consists of 13 residues. With V trimmed by 5 bases and J by 3 bases, 2 bases remained unmatched. Germline CDR1 is KGHSH and CDR2 is LQKENI. The chain's CDR3 is CASSLGQGYEQYF. CDR3 in DNA: TGTGCCAGCTCATTGGGACAGGGCTACGAGCAGTACTTC.

The chain links TRBV7-6 to TRBJ1-1; possible D gene TRBD1, 5 bases. V dropped 2 bases and J dropped 1 base, with 11 bases sitting between them. The CDR3 loop spans 15 amino acids. CDR1 is SGHVS, CDR2 FNYEAQ, per germline. As DNA, the CDR3 is TGTGCCAGCAGCTTAATGGGGGGTACGAACACTGAAGCTTTCTTT. Translation: CASSLMGGTNTEAFF.

This chain links TRBV6-1 with TRBJ1-5; 9 bases agree with TRBD1. V dropped 3 bases and J dropped 0; count of bases not matched to a gene: 9. The germline gives CDR1 MNHNS, CDR2 SASEGT. The CDR3 spans 18 residues. The CDR3 spells CASSDGTGSWNSNQPQHF. As DNA, the CDR3 is TGTGCCAGCAGTGATGGGACAGGGAGTTGGAATAGCAATCAGCCCCAGCATTTT.

The J gene is TRBJ2-7, the V gene TRBV7-9; maybe TRBD1 (5 bases). The CDR3 sequence is 16 residues long. V was trimmed by 1 base and J by 0 bases, leaving 13 bases between them. CDR1 and CDR2 (germline): SEHNR, FQNEAQ (reference sequence). DNA of the CDR3: TGTGCCAGCAGCTTAGATGTTGACAGCTCCTCCTACGAGCAGTACTTC. This sequence encodes CASSLDVDSSSYEQYF.

This clone was observed at least ten times. The chain employs TRBV20-1 and TRBJ2-1, with D possibly matching TRBD1 (5 bases). Germline V gives CDR1 DFQATT, CDR2 SNEGSKA (reference sequence). The CDR3 contains 15 residues. V gave up 3 bases and J gave up 1 base, with 13 bases separating them. The CDR3 sequence is CSASYLAGSYNEQFF. CDR3 DNA sequence: TGCAGTGCTAGTTATTTGGCAGGGTCCTACAATGAGCAGTTCTTC.

The rearrangement uses TRBV9 and TRBJ2-1, with a tentative D call TRBD2 (7 bases). CDR1 is SGDLS, CDR2 YYNGEE, per germline. Trimming took 4 bases from V and 7 from J, leaving 33 bases between them. The CDR3 runs to 20 residues. The CDR3 DNA reads TGTGCCAGCAGCCCAGGACTAGTGGGAAGTTGGGGGCCGCGGAAAAATGAGCAGTTCTTC. As protein: CASSPGLVGSWGPRKNEQFF. The whole variable domain, remainder taken from reference TRBV9 and TRBJ2-1, is DSGVTQTPKHLITATGQRVTLRCSPRSGDLSVYWYQQSLDQGLQFLIQYYNGEERAKGNILERFSAQQFPDLHSELNLSSLELGDSALYFCASSPGLVGSWGPRKNEQFFGPGTRLTVL.

The sample holds one count of this clone. One junction end disagrees with the germline gene, perhaps due to a read error. The chain has TRBV4-1 and TRBJ1-5; TRBD1 matches 10 bases. CDR1 is MGHRA and CDR2 is YSYEKL in the germline V gene. The CDR3 sequence is 13 residues long. CDR3 loop: CASSQDLDRGVNF. In DNA form, the CDR3 reads TGCGCCAGCAGCCAAGATTTGGACAGGGGGGTCAATTTT.

The rearrangement uses TRBV28 and TRBJ1-2; D not certain. From germline, CDR1 is MDHEN and CDR2 SYDVKM. This CDR3 is built from 16 residues. The V gene lost 3 bases and the J gene lost 0 bases, with 14 bases spanning the gap. The DNA of the CDR3 is TGTGCCAGCAGTTTTACGGGGTTTGATTCTAACTATGGCTACACCTTC. Amino acid sequence: CASSFTGFDSNYGYTF.

This chain connects TRBV7-9 to TRBJ2-4; 8 bases agree with TRBD1. This CDR3 has 17 residues. Germline CDR1 and CDR2: SEHNR and FQNEAQ (reference sequence). J gave up 0 bases and V 1 base, and 5 bases lay outside the gene matches. CDR3 coding DNA: TGTGCCAGCAGCTTAGGAGTAGACAGGGGAGCCAAAAACATTCAGTACTTC. It codes for CASSLGVDRGAKNIQYF.

The chain uses TRBV30 and TRBJ2-5, with 8 nucleotides matching TRBD2. The trim removed 0 bases at V and 3 bases at J, leaving 9 bases unmatched. Germline V gives CDR1 GTSNPN, CDR2 SVGIG (reference sequence). CDR3 length: 16 amino acids. The CDR3 DNA reads TGTGCCTGGAGTGTACTGCGCGGGGGGTCAAAAGAGACCCAGTACTTC. The encoded protein is CAWSVLRGGSKETQYF.

The sample holds one count of this clone. V usage is TRBV5-1 and J usage is TRBJ1-1; a possible D gene is TRBD1 (5 bases). The V and J ends lost 4 bases and 1 base respectively, with 11 bases between them. This CDR3 spans 14 amino acids. Germline V gives CDR1 SGHRS, CDR2 YFSETQ. As DNA, the CDR3 is TGCGCCAGCAGCAGGGGCGCGAAGAACACTGAAGCTTTCTTT. Encoded protein: CASSRGAKNTEAFF.

V gene TRBV7-2 combines with J gene TRBJ2-2, with D unresolved. The CDR3 has 12 residues. The germline V and J ends were trimmed by 3 bases and 7 bases, with 6 bases remaining between them. Germline V gene lookup returns CDR1 SGHTA and CDR2 FQGNSA. CDR3 sequence: CASSLEFGELFF. The CDR3 DNA is TGTGCCAGCAGCTTGGAGTTCGGGGAGCTGTTTTTT.

The V gene is TRBV14, the J gene TRBJ1-1; D remains unclear. Germline-derived CDR1 and CDR2 are SGHDN and FVKESK. The CDR3 spans 13 residues. The V gene lost 7 bases and the J gene lost 5 bases, with 14 bases spanning the gap. CDR3 nucleotides: TGTGCCAGCACTCTGCGGTTTTGGACTGAAGCTTTCTTT. As protein: CASTLRFWTEAFF.

The sample holds a few counts of this clone. J is TRBJ2-1 and V is TRBV11-2, with TRBD2 identical over 11 bases. The germline V gene has CDR1 SGHAT and CDR2 FQNNGV. The CDR3 extends over 16 amino acids. V dropped 0 bases and J dropped 6; count of bases not matched to a gene: 4. As DNA, the CDR3 is TGTGCCAGCAGCTTAGAGGGACTAGCGGCGTTCAATGAGCAGTTCTTC. Translated, it gives CASSLEGLAAFNEQFF.